This T cell receptor beta chain appears in the sequencing data of a study of T cell responses to AZD1222 COVID-19 vaccine. Whole-study findings and limits: Clonal diversity was possibly underestimated; the donors were predominantly white British and more often female. The CD4 TCRs associated with vaccination extended across spike and predominated at 160-218 and 743-854.

A remark on this clone: Its antigen is still unknown.

The table came from immunoSEQ multiplex PCR; TCRdb's copy has only in-frame clones and leaves some out. Among 130,000 to 150,000 clones, about nine tenths were seen once, and the ten largest hold approximately 2.1%. Germline CDR1 reads LGHNA; CDR2 reads YSLEER. V lost 2 bases and J lost 7, with 18 bases in between. The CDR3 totals 16 residues. The sequence came from an adult in good health. The sequenced sample was peripheral blood, obtained on day 0 of AZD1222 vaccination. The rearrangement links TRBV4-3 to TRBJ2-1, with a weak D call TRBD1 (6 bases). As DNA, the CDR3 is TGCGCCAGCAGCCAATCCCCCGCGGATACAGGGAATGAGCAGTTCTTC. As protein: CASSQSPADTGNEQFF.